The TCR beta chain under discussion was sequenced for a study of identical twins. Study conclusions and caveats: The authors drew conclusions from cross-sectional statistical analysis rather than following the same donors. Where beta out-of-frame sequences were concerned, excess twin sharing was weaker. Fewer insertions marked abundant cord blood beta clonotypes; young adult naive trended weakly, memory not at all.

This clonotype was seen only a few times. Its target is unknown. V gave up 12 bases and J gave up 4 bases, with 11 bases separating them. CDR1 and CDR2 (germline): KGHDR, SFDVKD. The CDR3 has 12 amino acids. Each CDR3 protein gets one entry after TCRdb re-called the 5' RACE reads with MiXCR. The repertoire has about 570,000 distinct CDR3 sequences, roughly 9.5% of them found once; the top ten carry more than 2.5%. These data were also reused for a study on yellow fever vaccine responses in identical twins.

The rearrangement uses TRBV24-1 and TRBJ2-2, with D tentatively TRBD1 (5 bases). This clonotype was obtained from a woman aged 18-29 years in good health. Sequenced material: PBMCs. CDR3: CADSWATGELFF. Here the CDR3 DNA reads TGTGCCGACAGTTGGGCCACCGGGGAGCTGTTTTTT.